Below, 8 T cell receptor beta chains from the same sample are listed, as sequenced in a study of a mutant IDH1 vaccine in newly diagnosed glioma. No antigens are known for them. Time point in this sample: week 23, last vaccination. Each dose delivered 300 ug of mutant IDH1 20-mer peptide subcutaneously with imiquimod. This table comes from immunoSEQ multiplex PCR, and its TCRdb copy is limited to in-frame clones, with some not included. Altogether almost 85,000 clones are present, roughly 85% being singletons, with the ten largest covering about 2.2%. Sequenced material: PBMCs, taken from a glioma patient whose treatment included an IDH1 peptide vaccine. Receptors were obtained from a man between 25 and 39 years old with glioma. Some clones in this sample may be carry-over from other donors' samples.

The genes are TRBV11-2 and TRBJ1-2, with D unresolved. Germline values: CDR1 SGHAT, CDR2 FQNNGV. Trimming removed 4 bases from V and 6 bases from J, with 18 bases in between. The CDR3 is 15 residues long. The CDR3 spells CASSWEELVTDGYTF. The CDR3 bases are TGTGCCAGCAGCTGGGAGGAGTTAGTAACGGATGGCTACACCTTC.

The chain is built from TRBV9 and TRBJ2-2; a weak D match, TRBD2 (5 bases). This CDR3 has 18 residues. CDR1 SGDLS and CDR2 YYNGEE come from the germline V gene. Between the trimmed V and J ends, which lost 0 bases and 1 base, there was a span of 16 bases. DNA of the CDR3: TGTGCCAGCAGCGTAGGGCCGAACGGAGGAGGGAACACCGGGGAGCTGTTTTTT. Translated, it gives CASSVGPNGGGNTGELFF.

The chain employs TRBV6-6 and TRBJ1-5; D gene unclear. This CDR3 comprises 16 residues. CDR1 MNHNY and CDR2 SVGAGI come from the germline V gene (reference sequence). Deletions cut 3 bases from V and 0 bases from J, with 12 bases between. The CDR3 loop reads CASSYLPEVSNQPQHF. DNA of the CDR3: TGTGCCAGCAGTTATCTCCCGGAAGTTAGCAATCAGCCCCAGCATTTT.

This chain joins TRBV6-1 and TRBJ2-7; TRBD1 matches 9 bases. The ends lost 4 bases at V and 7 bases at J; junction bases unmatched: 8. CDR3 size: 14 residues. Germline lookup yields CDR1 MNHNS and CDR2 SASEGT. The CDR3 loop is CASSASRDRVEQYF. CDR3 coding DNA: TGTGCCAGCAGTGCCTCCCGGGACAGGGTAGAGCAGTACTTC.

The rearrangement joins TRBV19 to TRBJ2-2, with TRBD1 matching over 9 bases. The CDR3 runs 16 residues. The germline V gene has CDR1 LNHDA and CDR2 SQIVND (reference sequence). Trimming removed 5 bases from V and 6 bases from J; junction bases left unmatched: 10. In DNA form, the CDR3 reads TGTGCCAGTAGTGCCGGGACAGGGAATCTGGCCGGGGAGCTGTTTTTT. Residues: CASSAGTGNLAGELFF.

The rearrangement links TRBV27 to TRBJ2-3; D is unresolved. V lost 2 bases and J 4 bases, leaving 4 bases between the germline ends. Germline CDR1 reads MNHEY; CDR2 reads SMNVEV (reference sequence). This CDR3 has 12 amino acids. The CDR3 region has the DNA TGTGCCAGCAGTTTAAGAGCAGATACGCAGTATTTT. Translating it yields CASSLRADTQYF.

V gene TRBV5-1 combines with J gene TRBJ2-1; 9 nucleotides line up with TRBD1. Germline-derived CDR1 and CDR2 are SGHRS and YFSETQ. CDR3 length: 16 amino acids. The V segment lost 2 bases and the J segment 6 bases; nucleotides outside the gene matches: 9. CDR3 DNA: TGCGCCAGCAGCTTAAACAGGGGGCTCGTTCGCAATGAGCAGTTCTTC. The encoded protein is CASSLNRGLVRNEQFF.

V and J are TRBV7-2 and TRBJ2-7; D ambiguous. V lost 1 base and J lost 5, with 15 bases in between. CDR1 is SGHTA and CDR2 is FQGNSA in the germline V gene. The length of the CDR3 is 15 residues. Here the CDR3 reads CASSLEGGDVDEQYF. DNA of the CDR3: TGTGCCAGCAGCTTAGAGGGTGGAGACGTGGACGAGCAGTACTTC.